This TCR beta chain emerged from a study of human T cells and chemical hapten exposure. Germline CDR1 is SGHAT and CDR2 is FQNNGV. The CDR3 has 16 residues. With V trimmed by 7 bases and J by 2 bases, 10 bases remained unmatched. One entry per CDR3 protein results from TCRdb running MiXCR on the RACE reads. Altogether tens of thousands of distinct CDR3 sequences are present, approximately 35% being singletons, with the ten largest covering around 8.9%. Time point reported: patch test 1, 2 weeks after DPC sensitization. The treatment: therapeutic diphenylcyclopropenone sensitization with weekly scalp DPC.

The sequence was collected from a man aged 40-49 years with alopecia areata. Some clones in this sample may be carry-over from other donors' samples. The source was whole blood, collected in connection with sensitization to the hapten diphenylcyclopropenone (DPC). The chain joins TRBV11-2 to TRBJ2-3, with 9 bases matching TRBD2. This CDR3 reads CASKAAGGPNTDTQYF. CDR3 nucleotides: TGTGCCAGCAAGGCGGCGGGAGGGCCGAACACAGATACGCAGTATTTT.